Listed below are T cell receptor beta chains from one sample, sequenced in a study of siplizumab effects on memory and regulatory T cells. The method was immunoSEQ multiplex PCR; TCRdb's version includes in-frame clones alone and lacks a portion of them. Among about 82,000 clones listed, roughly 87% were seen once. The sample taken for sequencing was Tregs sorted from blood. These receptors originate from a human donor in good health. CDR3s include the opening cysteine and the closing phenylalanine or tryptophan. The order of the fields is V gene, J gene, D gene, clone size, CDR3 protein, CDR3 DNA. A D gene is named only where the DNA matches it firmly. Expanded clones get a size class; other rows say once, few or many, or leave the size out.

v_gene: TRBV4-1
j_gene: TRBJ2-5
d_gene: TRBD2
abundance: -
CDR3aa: CASSQDTGLAGGTTQETQYF
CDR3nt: TGCGCCAGCAGCCAAGATACAGGTCTAGCGGGGGGGACCACCCAAGAGACCCAGTACTTC

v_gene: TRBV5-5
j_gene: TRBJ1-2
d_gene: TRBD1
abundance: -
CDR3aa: CASSPDRGRSGYTF
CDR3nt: TGTGCCAGCAGCCCTGACAGGGGGCGGAGTGGCTACACCTTC

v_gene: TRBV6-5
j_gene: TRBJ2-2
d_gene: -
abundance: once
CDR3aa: CASSTYTGELFF
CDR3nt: TGTGCCAGCAGTACATACACCGGGGAGCTGTTTTTT

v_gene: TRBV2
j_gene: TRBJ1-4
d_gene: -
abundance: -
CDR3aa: CASGPQEGEKLFF
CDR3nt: TGTGCCAGCGGACCTCAGGAGGGTGAAAAACTGTTTTTT

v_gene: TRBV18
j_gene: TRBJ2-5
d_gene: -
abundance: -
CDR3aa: CASSRDIQETQYF
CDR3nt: TGTGCCAGCTCACGGGACATCCAAGAGACCCAGTACTTC

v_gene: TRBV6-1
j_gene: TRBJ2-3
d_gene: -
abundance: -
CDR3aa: CASSEGGMGTDTQYF
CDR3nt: TGTGCCAGCAGTGAAGGGGGTATGGGCACAGATACGCAGTATTTT

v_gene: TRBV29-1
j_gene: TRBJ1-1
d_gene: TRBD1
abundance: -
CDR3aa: CSARQGSEAFF
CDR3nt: TGCAGCGCCCGACAGGGGTCTGAAGCTTTCTTT

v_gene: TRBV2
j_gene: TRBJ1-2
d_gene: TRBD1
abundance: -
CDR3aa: CASSQQGVGYTF
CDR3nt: TGTGCCAGCAGTCAACAGGGGGTTGGCTACACCTTC

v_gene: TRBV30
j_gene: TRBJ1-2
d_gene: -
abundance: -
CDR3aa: CAWSVPAGGSSYGYTF
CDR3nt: TGTGCCTGGAGTGTACCCGCGGGCGGAAGCTCCTATGGCTACACCTTC

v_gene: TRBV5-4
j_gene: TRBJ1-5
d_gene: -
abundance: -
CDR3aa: CASGQGKVVNQPQHF
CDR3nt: TGTGCCAGCGGTCAGGGAAAGGTGGTCAATCAGCCCCAGCATTTT

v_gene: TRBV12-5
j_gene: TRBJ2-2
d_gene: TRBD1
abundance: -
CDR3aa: CASEEDRGQSTGELFF
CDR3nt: TGTGCTAGTGAGGAAGACAGGGGGCAAAGCACCGGGGAGCTGTTTTTT

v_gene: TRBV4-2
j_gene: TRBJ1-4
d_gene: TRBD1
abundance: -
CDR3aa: CASSQEGQRREKLFF
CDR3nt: TGTGCCAGCAGCCAAGAGGGACAGCGGAGGGAAAAACTGTTTTTT

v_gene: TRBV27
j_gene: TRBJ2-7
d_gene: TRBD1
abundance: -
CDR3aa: CASSTRTGSSYEQYF
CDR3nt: TGTGCCAGCAGTACGCGGACAGGGAGCTCCTACGAGCAGTACTTC

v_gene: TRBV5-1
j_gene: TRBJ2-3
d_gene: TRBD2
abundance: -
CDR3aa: CASSLRLAGGLSTDTQYF
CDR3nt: TGCGCCAGCAGCCTTAGACTAGCGGGGGGCCTTAGCACAGATACGCAGTATTTT

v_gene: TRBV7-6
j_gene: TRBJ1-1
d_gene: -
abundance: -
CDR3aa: CASSTTRGKAFF
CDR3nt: TGTGCCAGCAGCACAACACGAGGAAAAGCTTTCTTT

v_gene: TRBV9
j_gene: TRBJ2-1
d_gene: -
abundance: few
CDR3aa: CASSIGDTLSEQFF
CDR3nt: TGTGCCAGCAGCATAGGGGACACCTTGTCTGAGCAGTTCTTC

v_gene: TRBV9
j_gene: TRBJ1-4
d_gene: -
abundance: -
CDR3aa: CASSARGGTQGENLFF
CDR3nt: TGTGCCAGCAGCGCGAGAGGGGGGACCCAGGGAGAAAATCTGTTTTTT

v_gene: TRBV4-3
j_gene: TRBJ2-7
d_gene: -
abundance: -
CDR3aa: CASRPSISEQYF
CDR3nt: TGCGCCAGCAGGCCCAGTATATCCGAGCAGTACTTC

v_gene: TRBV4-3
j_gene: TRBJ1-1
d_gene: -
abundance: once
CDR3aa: CASSLDSRTEAFF
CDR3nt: TGCGCCAGCAGCCTGGACAGCCGCACTGAAGCTTTCTTT

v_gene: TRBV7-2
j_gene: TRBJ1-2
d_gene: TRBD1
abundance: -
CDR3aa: CASSLRGTGNLGYTF
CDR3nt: TGTGCCAGCAGCTTAAGGGGGACAGGGAACCTTGGCTACACCTTC

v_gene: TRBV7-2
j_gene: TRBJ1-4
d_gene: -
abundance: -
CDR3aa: CASRPATNEKLFF
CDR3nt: TGTGCCAGCCGTCCTGCAACTAATGAAAAACTGTTTTTT

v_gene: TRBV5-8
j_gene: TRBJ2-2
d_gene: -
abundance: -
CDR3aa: CASSFWEPNTGELFF
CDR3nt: TGTGCCAGCAGCTTTTGGGAGCCCAACACCGGGGAGCTGTTTTTT

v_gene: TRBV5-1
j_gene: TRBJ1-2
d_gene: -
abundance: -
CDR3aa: CASSGGPEGYGYTF
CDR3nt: TGCGCCAGCAGCGGTGGACCCGAAGGCTATGGCTACACCTTC

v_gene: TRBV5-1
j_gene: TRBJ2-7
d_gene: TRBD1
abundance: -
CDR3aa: CASSVSSGTGFYEQYF
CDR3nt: TGCGCCAGCAGCGTATCCTCCGGGACAGGGTTCTACGAGCAGTACTTC

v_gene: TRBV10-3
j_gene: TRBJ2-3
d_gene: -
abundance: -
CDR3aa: CASPRGGANTQYF
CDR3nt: TGTGCCTCCCCCCGAGGGGGGGCTAATACGCAGTATTTT

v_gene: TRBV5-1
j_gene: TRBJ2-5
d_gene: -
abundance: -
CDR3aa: CASSGGPQETQYF
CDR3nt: TGCGCCAGCAGCGGGGGACCCCAAGAGACCCAGTACTTC